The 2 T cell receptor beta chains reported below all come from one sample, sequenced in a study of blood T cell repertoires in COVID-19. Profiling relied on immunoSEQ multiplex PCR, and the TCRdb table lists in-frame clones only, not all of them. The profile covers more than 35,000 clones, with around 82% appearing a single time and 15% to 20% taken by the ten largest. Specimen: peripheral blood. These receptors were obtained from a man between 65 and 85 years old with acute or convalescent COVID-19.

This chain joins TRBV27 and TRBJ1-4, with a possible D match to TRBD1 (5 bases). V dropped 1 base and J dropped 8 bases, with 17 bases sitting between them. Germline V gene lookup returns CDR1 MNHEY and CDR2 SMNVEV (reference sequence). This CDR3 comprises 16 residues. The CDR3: CASSLFLGQGREKLFF. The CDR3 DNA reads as TGTGCCAGCAGTTTATTTCTGGGCCAGGGCAGAGAAAAACTGTTTTTT. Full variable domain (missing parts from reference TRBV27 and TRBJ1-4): EAQVTQNPRYLITVTGKKLTVTCSQNMNHEYMSWYRQDPGLGLRQIYYSMNVEVTDKGDVPEGYKVSRKEKRNFPLILESPSPNQTSLYFCASSLFLGQGREKLFFGSGTQLSVL.

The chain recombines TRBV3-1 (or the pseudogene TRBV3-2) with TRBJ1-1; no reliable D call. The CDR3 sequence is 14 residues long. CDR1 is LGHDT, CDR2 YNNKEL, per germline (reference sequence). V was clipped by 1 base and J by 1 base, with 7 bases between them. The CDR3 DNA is TGTGCCAGCAGCCAAGTCGTATGGAACACTGAAGCTTTCTTT. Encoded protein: CASSQVVWNTEAFF.